This paragraph covers one T cell receptor (beta chain) sequence. Its specificity is not known. This entry is derived from a study of T cell responses to AZD1222 COVID-19 vaccine. Study observations and caveats: Scientists sampled the repertoires only once the peak T cell response had passed. Spike-specific TCRs gained breadth and depth after people received two AZD1222 doses. Donors skewed white British and female; clonal diversity was possibly underestimated.

Produced via immunoSEQ multiplex PCR; TCRdb's table is partial and in-frame only. The repertoire holds under 200,000 clones, approximately 90% seen once, with 25% to 30% in the top ten. The J segment lost 9 bases and the V segment lost 6 bases, leaving 9 bases of the junction unmatched. This CDR3 spans 14 amino acids. Germline values: CDR1 MNHNY, CDR2 SVGAGI (reference sequence). The sequence came from an adult who received the AZD1222 COVID-19 vaccine. The rearrangement joins TRBV6-6 to TRBJ2-7; 12 bases are a match to TRBD1. The sample in question was peripheral blood, obtained 28 days after the second AZD1222 dose. The chain's CDR3 is CASRLPGQGAPQYF. The CDR3 DNA sequence: TGTGCCAGCAGGCTGCCGGGACAGGGGGCACCGCAGTACTTC.